These 20 T cell receptor beta chains were sequenced from one sample in a study of blood T cell repertoires in COVID-19. The repertoire was sequenced with immunoSEQ multiplex PCR; TCRdb's copy has only in-frame clones and lacks some. The sample consists of 200,000 to 250,000 clones, around 89% of them appearing once. The sequenced sample consisted of peripheral blood. These receptors were taken from a man between 65 and 85 years old with acute or convalescent COVID-19.

This chain joins TRBV30 and TRBJ1-2; D might be TRBD1 (6 bases). This CDR3 is 14 amino acids long. Germline V CDR1 and CDR2: GTSNPN, SVGIG (reference sequence). CDR3 sequence: CAVAFTGTSYGYTF. DNA for the CDR3: TGTGCGGTAGCGTTTACCGGGACATCTTATGGCTACACCTTC.

The chain combines TRBV19 with TRBJ2-2; tentatively, D is TRBD2 (6 bases). V lost 5 bases to trimming and J lost 2 bases, with 15 bases between them. There are 16 residues in the CDR3. CDR1 is LNHDA and CDR2 is SQIVND in the germline V gene (reference sequence). CDR3 sequence reads: CASSRRASLNTGELFF. In DNA form, the CDR3 reads TGTGCCAGTAGTCGGAGGGCCTCATTAAACACCGGGGAGCTGTTTTTT.

CDR3 nucleotides: TGTGCCAGCAGCTTCGCCGGGAACACTGAAGCTTTCTTT. Translated: CASSFAGNTEAFF. V and J are TRBV7-3 and TRBJ1-1; the D is unclear. The germline V and J ends were trimmed by 3 bases and 1 base, with 6 bases remaining between them. The CDR3 loop spans 13 amino acids. CDR1 is SGHTA and CDR2 is FQGTGA in the germline V gene.

This clone was picked up one time. The chain is built from TRBV2 and TRBJ2-5; D remains unclear. The V gene's germline CDR1 is SNHLY and CDR2 FYNNEI. V lost 4 bases, J lost 4 bases, and 7 bases lay in between. The CDR3 consists of 12 residues. In nucleotides, the CDR3 is TGTGCCAGCAGTGGGCTAGGAGAGACCCAGTACTTC. Its protein is CASSGLGETQYF.

The chain employs TRBV18 and TRBJ2-3, with TRBD1 identical over 8 bases. There are 17 residues in the CDR3. CDR1 and CDR2 from the germline V gene are KGHSH and LQKENI. V lost 3 bases and J lost 1; bases outside the gene matches: 9. The CDR3 spells CASSPRQGMRGTDTQYF. CDR3 bases: TGTGCCAGCTCACCTCGACAGGGGATGCGGGGCACAGATACGCAGTATTTT.

The chain recombines TRBV28 with TRBJ1-3, with 7 bases aligning to TRBD1. The CDR3 is made up of 16 amino acids. Germline values: CDR1 MDHEN, CDR2 SYDVKM. V dropped 0 bases and J dropped 7; count of bases not matched to a gene: 9. The CDR3 is CASSLWGDRVSNTIYF. CDR3 DNA sequence: TGTGCCAGCAGTTTATGGGGAGACAGGGTCTCGAACACCATATATTTT.

The chain joins TRBV15 to TRBJ2-3; TRBD2 aligns across 8 bases. The CDR3 is 14 residues long. After removal of 4 bases from V and 4 bases from J, the junction contained 4 bases not matched to a gene. Per the germline V gene, CDR1 is LNHNV and CDR2 is YYDKDF (reference sequence). This CDR3 is CATSNGRAPDTQYF. The CDR3 bases are TGTGCCACCAGCAACGGGAGGGCCCCAGATACGCAGTATTTT.

The rearrangement uses TRBV5-1 and TRBJ2-1; weak D call: TRBD1 (6 bases). The CDR3 sequence is 14 residues long. Per the germline V gene, CDR1 is SGHRS and CDR2 is YFSETQ. The V and J ends lost 4 bases and 4 bases respectively, with 12 bases between them. The DNA of the CDR3 is TGCGCCAGCAGCGAGGACAGAAATTACAATGAGCAGTTCTTC. It specifies CASSEDRNYNEQFF. Looking up the rest from reference TRBV5-1 and TRBJ2-1 gives the full variable domain: KAGVTQTPRYLIKTRGQQVTLSCSPISGHRSVSWYQQTPGQGLQFLFEYFSETQRNKGNFPGRFSGRQFSNSRSEMNVSTLELGDSALYLCASSEDRNYNEQFFGPGTRLTVL.

The chain is built from TRBV5-1 and TRBJ2-2; the match to TRBD1 covers 7 bases. This CDR3 spans 15 amino acids. The germline gives CDR1 SGHRS, CDR2 YFSETQ. V was clipped by 1 base and J by 6 bases; unmatched bases: 6. The CDR3 DNA follows: TGCGCCAGCAGCTTGTATTCAGGGGGTCCCGGGGAGCTGTTTTTT. Translating it yields CASSLYSGGPGELFF.

The chain is built from TRBV19 and TRBJ2-1, with a tentative D call TRBD1 (6 bases). The CDR3 has 15 amino acids. Germline lookup yields CDR1 LNHDA and CDR2 SQIVND (reference sequence). V shed 5 bases and J shed 0 bases, with 11 bases lying between them. Here the CDR3 DNA reads TGTGCCAGTAGTCCGGACAGAAGCTCCTACAATGAGCAGTTCTTC. It encodes CASSPDRSSYNEQFF.

This chain joins TRBV5-1 and TRBJ2-1; 7 bases line up with TRBD1. The length of the CDR3 is 13 residues. Per the germline V gene, CDR1 is SGHRS and CDR2 is YFSETQ. Trimming removed 4 bases from V and 13 bases from J; junction bases left unmatched: 11. CDR3 amino acids: CASSGTTGLIQFF. In nucleotides, the CDR3 is TGCGCCAGCAGCGGGACGACAGGGCTTATCCAGTTCTTC.

This sequence joins TRBV6-5 and TRBJ2-4; weak D call: TRBD1 (7 bases). Between the trimmed V and J ends, which lost 5 bases and 2 bases, there was a span of 13 bases. The CDR3 has 15 amino acids. CDR1 and CDR2 from the germline V gene are MNHEY and SVGAGI. The DNA for the CDR3 is TGTGCCAGCAGTACGGGGGACAGCACCAAAAACATTCAGTACTTC. It specifies CASSTGDSTKNIQYF.

The CDR3 sequence: CASRDTENTEAFF. CDR3 bases: TGTGCCAGCAGGGATACAGAGAACACTGAAGCTTTCTTT. This chain joins TRBV2 and TRBJ1-1; D uncertain. Germline loops: CDR1 SNHLY, CDR2 FYNNEI. The V gene lost 6 bases and the J gene lost 1 base, with 9 bases spanning the gap. This CDR3 has 13 amino acids. Based on the CDR3 plus reference TRBV2 and TRBJ1-1, the full variable domain is EPEVTQTPSHQVTQMGQEVILRCVPISNHLYFYWYRQILGQKVEFLVSFYNNEISEKSEIFDDQFSVERPDGSNFTLKIRSTKLEDSAMYFCASRDTENTEAFFGQGTRLTVV.

The chain recombines TRBV9 with TRBJ1-1, with 9 positions matching TRBD1. The CDR3 is 14 residues long. Looked up from germline, CDR1 is SGDLS and CDR2 is YYNGEE. Trimming cost V 3 bases and J 4 bases; bases outside gene matches: 4. CDR3 DNA: TGTGCCAGCAGCGGCACAGGGGGCGGCACTGAAGCTTTCTTT. Translating it yields CASSGTGGGTEAFF.

Note on this clone: The same CDR3 also results from other DNA sequences found in this sample. CDR3: CASSPSGTNEKLFF. The CDR3 DNA reads TGTGCCAGCTCACCTAGCGGGACTAATGAAAAACTGTTTTTT. The chain links TRBV18 to TRBJ1-4; D is ambiguous. V was cut by 3 bases and J by 2 bases, with 7 bases left in between. CDR1 is KGHSH and CDR2 is LQKENI in the germline V gene. The length of the CDR3 is 14 residues.

This rearrangement joins TRBV5-1 to TRBJ2-2, with D tentatively TRBD2 (6 bases). This CDR3 has 14 amino acids. V was cut by 5 bases and J by 6 bases, with 14 bases left in between. The germline gives CDR1 SGHRS, CDR2 YFSETQ. The CDR3: CASSWTTPAGELFF. CDR3 bases: TGCGCCAGCAGTTGGACTACCCCAGCCGGGGAGCTGTTTTTT.

This chain uses TRBV14 with TRBJ2-1; 7 bases agree with TRBD2. Germline V gene data show CDR1 as SGHDN and CDR2 as FVKESK. The ends lost 4 bases at V and 3 bases at J; junction bases unmatched: 0. There are 13 residues in the CDR3. For the CDR3, the DNA is TGTGCCAGCAGCCGGACTAGCTACAATGAGCAGTTCTTC. Its translation: CASSRTSYNEQFF.

The chain recombines TRBV9 with TRBJ2-5; 12 bases fit TRBD2. The germline CDR1 and CDR2 sequences are SGDLS and YYNGEE. With 0 bases clipped from V and 3 bases from J, the junction kept 6 bases outside the gene matches. The CDR3 consists of 17 residues. The DNA for the CDR3 is TGTGCCAGCAGCGTAGAAGATGGACTAGCGGGGAAAGAGACCCAGTACTTC. Protein: CASSVEDGLAGKETQYF. Based on the CDR3 plus reference TRBV9 and TRBJ2-5, the full variable domain is DSGVTQTPKHLITATGQRVTLRCSPRSGDLSVYWYQQSLDQGLQFLIQYYNGEERAKGNILERFSAQQFPDLHSELNLSSLELGDSALYFCASSVEDGLAGKETQYFGPGTRLLVL.

The chain links TRBV9 to TRBJ2-1; D is possibly TRBD2 (7 bases). The germline V gene has CDR1 SGDLS and CDR2 YYNGEE. Trimming took off 4 bases at V and 6 bases at J, with 20 bases between the two ends. This CDR3 is 16 amino acids long. The CDR3 loop reads CASSPGASGDINEQFF. The CDR3 nucleotides read TGTGCCAGCAGCCCAGGGGCTAGCGGAGACATCAATGAGCAGTTCTTC.

The chain uses TRBV5-1 and TRBJ2-1; 9 bases agree with TRBD2. V shed 4 bases, J shed 9 bases, and the junction held 11 bases outside the gene matches. Germline V gene lookup returns CDR1 SGHRS and CDR2 YFSETQ. The CDR3 runs 15 residues. This CDR3 reads CASSNPGLASGEQFF. Written as DNA, the CDR3 is TGCGCCAGCAGCAACCCGGGACTAGCCTCTGGTGAGCAGTTCTTC.